A selection of T cell receptor beta chains follows, all from one sample in a study of Graves' ophthalmopathy and Graves' hyperthyroidism. TCRdb itself ran the multiplex PCR reads through MiXCR, one entry per CDR3 protein. The sample holds some 210,000 distinct CDR3 sequences, under 30% seen once. Sequencing was carried out using peripheral blood. These receptors were obtained from a man between 45 and 60 years old with Graves' ophthalmopathy. The CDR3 runs from the conserved cysteine through the conserved F or W. The D gene is left open where the match is weak. The size entry is marked missing in some rows and otherwise reads once, few, many or a size class.

j_gene,abundance,d_gene,len,v_gene,CDR3aa,CDR3nt
TRBJ2-7,.,.,12,TRBV12-3/TRBV12-4,CASRFVQGEQYF,TGTGCCAGTAGATTCGTTCAGGGGGAGCAGTACTTC
TRBJ2-7,many,.,15,TRBV28,CASSLRAIFSYEQYF,TGTGCCAGCAGCCTTCGGGCGATTTTCTCCTACGAGCAGTACTTC
TRBJ2-2,many,TRBD2,16,TRBV29-1,CSVDFASGTSTGELFF,TGCAGCGTTGACTTCGCTAGCGGGACCTCCACCGGGGAGCTGTTTTTT
TRBJ2-7,.,.,15,TRBV10-3,CAISAGTGSTYEQYF,TGTGCCATCAGTGCAGGTACAGGGAGTACCTACGAGCAGTACTTC
TRBJ1-5,many,.,16,TRBV4-3,CASSQDWDNSNQPQHF,TGCGCCAGCAGCCAAGATTGGGACAATAGCAATCAGCCCCAGCATTTT
TRBJ1-2,.,.,14,TRBV7-2,CASSVSRENYGYTF,TGTGCCAGCAGTGTCTCCAGGGAGAACTATGGCTACACCTTC
TRBJ1-2,many,.,14,TRBV7-2,CASSLYGANYGYTF,TGTGCCAGCAGCTTATATGGGGCTAACTATGGCTACACCTTC
TRBJ2-7,many,.,16,TRBV2,CASSAGPGLGAYEQYF,TGTGCCAGCAGTGCCGGACCGGGACTCGGAGCCTACGAGCAGTACTTC
TRBJ1-2,.,.,17,TRBV7-8,CASSARTIEKRNYGYTF,TGTGCCAGCAGCGCCCGGACAATAGAGAAGAGGAACTATGGCTACACCTTC
TRBJ1-1,few,TRBD1,16,TRBV19,CASSRSNRGEVTEAFF,TGTGCCAGTAGCAGAAGCAACAGGGGCGAGGTCACTGAAGCTTTCTTT
TRBJ2-2,many,TRBD2,15,TRBV29-1,CSVEDGAGGTGELFF,TGCAGCGTTGAAGATGGAGCGGGAGGTACCGGGGAGCTGTTTTTT
TRBJ1-5,many,.,14,TRBV18,CASSPENSNQPQHF,TGTGCCAGCTCACCAGAAAATAGCAATCAGCCCCAGCATTTT
TRBJ2-7,.,TRBD2,16,TRBV11-2,CASSPNSGRPAYEQYF,TGTGCCAGCAGCCCAAATAGCGGGAGGCCAGCCTACGAGCAGTACTTC
TRBJ1-2,.,TRBD1,15,TRBV12-3/TRBV12-4,CASSQPGQGRYGYTF,TGTGCCAGCAGTCAACCGGGACAGGGGCGCTATGGCTACACCTTC
TRBJ2-7,.,TRBD2,16,TRBV15,CATSRDGGSLSDEQYF,TGTGCCACCAGCAGAGATGGCGGGAGTCTTAGCGACGAGCAGTACTTC
TRBJ1-2,many,TRBD1,13,TRBV6-5,CASSRDREGGYTF,TGTGCCAGCAGCCGCGACAGGGAGGGTGGCTACACCTTC
TRBJ2-5,many,TRBD2,15,TRBV5-5,CASRPLAGGQETQYF,TGTGCCAGCAGGCCTCTAGCGGGAGGGCAAGAGACCCAGTACTTC
TRBJ2-1,.,.,12,TRBV12-3/TRBV12-4,CASRAAPNEQFF,TGTGCCAGCAGGGCGGCCCCAAACGAGCAGTTCTTC
TRBJ1-1,.,.,13,TRBV7-2,CASSWQANTEAFF,TGTGCCAGCAGCTGGCAGGCAAACACTGAAGCTTTCTTT
TRBJ1-2,.,TRBD1,15,TRBV5-1,CASSLGSGTGYGYTF,TGCGCCAGCAGCTTGGGAAGTGGGACAGGATATGGCTACACCTTC
TRBJ2-4,many,.,14,TRBV3-1,CASSQEGGRNIQYF,TGTGCCAGCAGCCAAGAAGGGGGACGGAACATTCAGTACTTC
TRBJ1-2,many,.,14,TRBV12-3/TRBV12-4,CASSLSGAGGGYTF,TGTGCCAGCAGTTTAAGCGGGGCTGGTGGAGGCTACACCTTC
TRBJ2-5,many,TRBD2,16,TRBV20-1,CSASGTSGRSQETQYF,TGCAGTGCTAGTGGGACTAGCGGGAGGTCCCAAGAGACCCAGTACTTC
TRBJ2-7,.,.,12,TRBV15,CATSRPSYEQYF,TGTGCCACCAGCAGACCTTCCTACGAGCAGTACTTC
TRBJ2-7,many,TRBD2,15,TRBV28,CASSSLAGGLYEQYF,TGTGCCAGCAGTTCTTTAGCGGGAGGGCTCTACGAGCAGTACTTC
TRBJ2-7,many,TRBD1,14,TRBV20-1,CSALDRGIGYEQYF,TGCAGTGCTTTGGACAGGGGGATCGGGTACGAGCAGTACTTC
TRBJ2-7,many,TRBD2,14,TRBV27,CASSLDQGGREQYF,TGTGCCAGCAGTTTAGACCAGGGCGGGAGAGAGCAGTACTTC
TRBJ2-7,many,TRBD1,14,TRBV25-1,CASRGTGETYEQYF,TGTGCCAGCAGGGGGACAGGGGAGACCTACGAGCAGTACTTC
TRBJ2-7,few,TRBD2,14,TRBV6-1,CASKGLANPYEQYF,TGTGCCAGCAAGGGACTAGCGAATCCGTACGAGCAGTACTTC
TRBJ2-7,many,TRBD2,16,TRBV7-9,CASSLVPSGSSYEQYF,TGTGCCAGCAGCTTAGTTCCTAGCGGTAGCTCCTACGAGCAGTACTTC
TRBJ1-5,.,.,13,TRBV7-2,CASSLGGERPQHF,TGTGCCAGCAGCCTGGGGGGGGAACGGCCCCAGCATTTT
TRBJ2-2,once,.,15,TRBV6-2/TRBV6-3,CASSHIGLNTGELFF,TGTGCCAGCAGTCACATCGGACTGAACACCGGGGAGCTGTTTTTT
TRBJ1-5,many,.,13,TRBV20-1,CSPAGGLNQPQHF,TGCAGTCCCGCGGGGGGCTTGAATCAGCCCCAGCATTTT
TRBJ2-5,many,TRBD2,15,TRBV6-6,CASSRGTSGQETQYF,TGTGCCAGCAGTCGAGGGACTAGCGGCCAAGAGACCCAGTACTTC
TRBJ1-5,many,.,14,TRBV20-1,CSAREVVQGQPQHF,TGCAGTGCTAGAGAGGTGGTTCAAGGCCAGCCCCAGCATTTT
TRBJ2-7,many,TRBD2,13,TRBV12-3/TRBV12-4,CASRTSGTYEQYF,TGTGCCAGTAGGACTAGCGGGACCTACGAGCAGTACTTC
TRBJ2-7,many,TRBD1,14,TRBV7-8,CASSPRLTGEEQYF,TGTGCCAGCAGCCCAAGACTGACAGGGGAAGAGCAGTACTTC
TRBJ1-6,once,.,14,TRBV30,CAWSVLVDTSPLHF,TGTGCCTGGAGTGTACTGGTCGATACTTCACCCCTCCACTTT
TRBJ2-4,many,.,16,TRBV5-4,CASSLAGEGAKNIQYF,TGTGCCAGCAGCTTGGCGGGGGAAGGAGCCAAAAACATTCAGTACTTC
TRBJ2-2,.,.,15,TRBV4-3,CASSLEGEDTGELFF,TGCGCCAGCAGCTTAGAAGGGGAAGACACCGGGGAGCTGTTTTTT
TRBJ1-1,.,.,14,TRBV20-1,CSARVGQSNTEAFF,TGCAGTGCTAGAGTGGGACAATCTAACACTGAAGCTTTCTTT
TRBJ2-7,many,.,13,TRBV7-2,CASSFGGSYEQYF,TGTGCCAGCAGCTTCGGCGGATCCTACGAGCAGTACTTC
TRBJ2-7,many,TRBD2,16,TRBV28,CASRGQGLVSSYEQYF,TGTGCCAGCAGGGGCCAGGGACTAGTGAGCTCCTACGAGCAGTACTTC
TRBJ1-3,many,.,15,TRBV6-1,CASSEGTSSGNTIYF,TGTGCCAGCAGTGAGGGTACTAGCTCTGGAAACACCATATATTTT
TRBJ2-7,many,.,12,TRBV7-9,CASSPVQHEQYF,TGTGCCAGCAGCCCTGTCCAGCACGAGCAGTACTTC